The 27 T cell receptor beta chains given below trace back to one sample, sequenced in a study of T-cell reconstitution after alpha-beta-depleted transplantation in children. Unique molecular identifiers tagged the TCRbeta library. TCRdb re-analysed the PCR reads in MiXCR, keeping a single row per CDR3 protein. The table lists about 980,000 distinct CDR3 sequences, roughly 29% of them singletons. The sequencing here drew on PBMCs, mostly from graft donor cells, taken 360 days after TCRalphabeta/CD19-depleted stem cell transplant. These receptors were taken from a boy younger than two who had a stem cell transplant for SCID, so the T cells may come from the graft donor.

The chain couples TRBV6-5 to TRBJ2-7; TRBD2 is a possible D gene (7 bases). Germline V gives CDR1 MNHEY, CDR2 SVGAGI. CDR3 length: 16 amino acids. V lost 0 bases, J lost 0 bases, and 12 bases lay in between. CDR3 sequence: CASSYSRGLSSYEQYF. For the CDR3, the DNA is TGTGCCAGCAGTTACTCGCGGGGGCTCAGCTCCTACGAGCAGTACTTC.

This chain uses TRBV28 with TRBJ2-7; D perhaps matches TRBD2 (5 bases). The V gene's germline CDR1 is MDHEN and CDR2 SYDVKM. V lost 7 bases to trimming and J lost 8 bases, with 21 bases between them. The length of the CDR3 is 14 residues. This CDR3 reads CASTSGRGNPKQYF. CDR3 coding DNA: TGTGCCAGCACCTCGGGTCGGGGAAACCCCAAGCAGTACTTC. The variable domain in full, with the rest retrieved from reference TRBV28 and TRBJ2-7, is DVKVTQSSRYLVKRTGEKVFLECVQDMDHENMFWYRQDPGLGLRLIYFSYDVKMKEKGDIPEGYSVSREKKERFSLILESASTNQTSMYLCASTSGRGNPKQYFGPGTRLTVT.

The V and J genes are TRBV6-5 and TRBJ1-5; D is undetermined. The germline V and J ends were trimmed by 0 bases and 1 base, with 7 bases remaining between them. The germline gives CDR1 MNHEY, CDR2 SVGAGI. The CDR3 runs 15 residues. CDR3 sequence: CASSYSISSNQPQHF. The CDR3 DNA reads as TGTGCCAGCAGTTACTCGATAAGCAGCAATCAGCCCCAGCATTTT.

This chain joins TRBV20-1 and TRBJ2-5, with TRBD2 identical over 9 bases. The germline gives CDR1 DFQATT, CDR2 SNEGSKA (reference sequence). The CDR3 sequence is 14 residues long. J was trimmed by 5 bases and V by 4 bases; bases with no gene match: 8. The CDR3 reads CSAIAGTSKETQYF. The CDR3 region has the DNA TGCAGTGCTATTGCCGGGACTAGCAAGGAGACCCAGTACTTC.

The J gene is TRBJ2-4, the V gene TRBV12-3 or TRBV12-4; maybe TRBD2 (7 bases). Between the trimmed V and J ends, which lost 6 bases and 9 bases, there was a span of 18 bases. This CDR3 comprises 14 residues. CDR3 protein: CASSSIQGRGIQYF. CDR3 DNA: TGTGCCAGCAGCTCAATTCAGGGGAGGGGCATTCAGTACTTC.

This clonotype was observed a handful of times. V is TRBV19 and J is TRBJ1-5, with D uncertain. Trimming stripped 6 bases from V and 0 bases from J, with 12 bases between. Germline assignment: CDR1 LNHDA and CDR2 SQIVND (reference sequence). This CDR3 is 15 amino acids long. This chain's CDR3 is CASRAQSNSNQPQHF. In DNA, the CDR3 is TGTGCCAGTAGGGCCCAGTCGAATAGCAATCAGCCCCAGCATTTT.

The V gene is TRBV7-9, the J gene TRBJ2-1, with 9 bases matching TRBD2. Germline lookup yields CDR1 SEHNR and CDR2 FQNEAQ (reference sequence). CDR3 length: 17 amino acids. The J segment lost 4 bases and the V segment lost 5 bases, leaving 12 bases of the junction unmatched. CDR3 sequence: CASSPSLAGSRYNEQFF. DNA for the CDR3: TGTGCCAGCAGCCCTTCCCTAGCGGGGAGCCGATACAATGAGCAGTTCTTC. Variable domain in full (rest from reference TRBV7-9 and TRBJ2-1): DTGVSQNPRHKITKRGQNVTFRCDPISEHNRLYWYRQTLGQGPEFLTYFQNEAQLEKSRLLSDRFSAERPKGSFSTLEIQRTEQGDSAMYLCASSPSLAGSRYNEQFFGPGTRLTVL.

This chain links TRBV5-1 with TRBJ2-7; no definite D call. V lost 2 bases, J lost 5 bases, and 11 bases lay in between. This CDR3 comprises 13 residues. CDR1 and CDR2 (germline): SGHRS, YFSETQ. CDR3 loop: CASSFEGNHEQYF. CDR3 bases: TGCGCCAGCAGCTTTGAAGGGAATCACGAGCAGTACTTC.

Only one count was recorded for this clonotype. This chain connects TRBV29-1 to TRBJ2-1; 11 bases map to TRBD1. The CDR3 has 14 amino acids. Germline V gene data show CDR1 as SQVTM and CDR2 as ANQGSEA. The J segment lost 7 bases and the V segment lost 3 bases, leaving 5 bases of the junction unmatched. The CDR3 region is CSVDPGTGGNEQFF. Written as DNA, the CDR3 is TGCAGCGTTGACCCCGGGACAGGGGGGAATGAGCAGTTCTTC.

The chain recombines TRBV12-3 or TRBV12-4 with TRBJ1-5, with D uncertain. V gave up 7 bases and J gave up 5 bases, with 12 bases separating them. This CDR3 is 13 amino acids long. The CDR3 sequence is CASTPDGDQPQHF. The DNA of the CDR3 is TGTGCCAGCACCCCCGATGGGGATCAGCCCCAGCATTTT.

This clonotype was seen just once. DNA for the CDR3: TGTGCCAGCAGTTACCCCCTATCACGGTGGGCTAACTATGGCTACACCTTC. Its protein is CASSYPLSRWANYGYTF. The V gene is TRBV6-5, the J gene TRBJ1-2, with unresolved D. Germline V gives CDR1 MNHEY, CDR2 SVGAGI. Trimming cost V 2 bases and J 0 bases, with 16 bases left between them. CDR3 length: 17 amino acids.

This clonotype occurred a few times. This sequence joins TRBV2 and TRBJ2-2; D not certain. This CDR3 has 15 amino acids. Germline V gene data show CDR1 as SNHLY and CDR2 as FYNNEI. V shed 1 base and J shed 0 bases, with 6 bases lying between them. The CDR3 nucleotides are TGTGCCAGCAGTGAAGACGGCGCGAACACCGGGGAGCTGTTTTTT. This encodes CASSEDGANTGELFF.

The V call is TRBV4-2, the J call TRBJ2-1, with D tentatively TRBD1 or TRBD2 (7 bases each). The V gene lost 3 bases and the J gene lost 6 bases, with 21 bases spanning the gap. Germline-derived CDR1 and CDR2 are LGHNA and YNFKEQ. This CDR3 is built from 17 residues. The CDR3 is CASSHGGGGPSGNEQFF. The CDR3 DNA is TGTGCCAGCAGCCATGGGGGAGGGGGCCCGTCGGGCAATGAGCAGTTCTTC.

V usage is TRBV24-1 and J usage is TRBJ2-7; D could derive from TRBD1 or TRBD2 (5 bases each). Deletions cut 7 bases from V and 0 bases from J, with 21 bases between. CDR1 is KGHDR and CDR2 is SFDVKD in the germline V gene. The CDR3 runs 17 residues. The CDR3 here is CATSGRSVPGGSYEQYF. Here the CDR3 DNA reads TGTGCCACCAGCGGACGGTCGGTACCTGGGGGCTCCTACGAGCAGTACTTC.

The CDR3 here is CSAREGTGQPQHF. The CDR3 DNA reads as TGCAGTGCTAGAGAAGGAACTGGGCAGCCCCAGCATTTT. This chain links TRBV20-1 with TRBJ1-5; D is unresolved. The CDR3 is 13 amino acids. Germline V gene data show CDR1 as DFQATT and CDR2 as SNEGSKA (reference sequence). V lost 0 bases and J 7 bases, leaving 10 bases between the germline ends.

This clonotype appeared a few times. This chain connects TRBV27 to TRBJ2-7; tentative D call: TRBD2 (5 bases). Between the trimmed V and J ends, which lost 0 bases and 0 bases, there was a span of 9 bases. Germline CDR1 and CDR2: MNHEY and SMNVEV (reference sequence). The CDR3 consists of 15 residues. CDR3 in amino acids: CASSLSPGISYEQYF. The CDR3 nucleotides are TGTGCCAGCAGTTTATCGCCGGGGATCTCCTACGAGCAGTACTTC.

Only one count was recorded for this clonotype. V usage is TRBV5-1 and J usage is TRBJ2-5, with TRBD1 identical over 8 bases. V gave up 4 bases and J gave up 4 bases; unmatched junction bases: 9. From germline, CDR1 is SGHRS and CDR2 YFSETQ. There are 15 residues in the CDR3. CDR3 sequence (DNA): TGCGCCAGCAGCCTCCCGACAGGGGCCAGAGAGACCCAGTACTTC. It encodes CASSLPTGARETQYF.

This chain joins TRBV2 and TRBJ1-2; D not resolved. The CDR3 extends over 13 amino acids. The ends were cut back, 4 bases at V and 4 bases at J, with 10 bases in the middle. Per germline, CDR1 SNHLY and CDR2 FYNNEI. The chain's CDR3 is CASSVTAIYGYTF. The CDR3 DNA follows: TGTGCCAGCAGTGTAACAGCGATCTATGGCTACACCTTC.

This clonotype turned up a few times. The chain combines TRBV5-1 with TRBJ2-1; weak D call: TRBD2 (6 bases). This CDR3 has 13 amino acids. Germline V CDR1 and CDR2: SGHRS, YFSETQ. V lost 6 bases and J 6 bases, leaving 13 bases between the germline ends. As DNA, the CDR3 is TGCGCCAGCAAGGGACTCGGGGCCAATGAGCAGTTCTTC. Translating gives CASKGLGANEQFF.

This clonotype appeared a few times. The chain carries TRBV4-3 and TRBJ1-5; D is uncertain. The CDR3 sequence is 15 residues long. Germline V lookup: CDR1 LGHNA, CDR2 YSLEER. Deletions cut 0 bases from V and 7 bases from J, with 13 bases between. The CDR3 nucleotides are TGCGCCAGCAGCCAAGATGTGGGGTTCGGGCAGCCCCAGCATTTT. Residues: CASSQDVGFGQPQHF.

This clonotype appeared a few times. This sequence joins TRBV29-1 and TRBJ2-3; 8 bases align to TRBD2. The CDR3 has 15 residues. Germline V gives CDR1 SQVTM, CDR2 ANQGSEA. Trimming cost V 4 bases and J 0 bases; bases outside gene matches: 6. CDR3 sequence reads: CSVVPLAASTDTQYF. The DNA for the CDR3 is TGCAGCGTTGTTCCACTAGCGGCTAGCACAGATACGCAGTATTTT.

The V gene is TRBV20-1, the J gene TRBJ2-7, with TRBD1 as a possible D gene (6 bases). Trimming took 4 bases from V and 1 from J, leaving 14 bases between them. Germline V gene data show CDR1 as DFQATT and CDR2 as SNEGSKA (reference sequence). The CDR3 totals 14 residues. The CDR3 DNA reads TGCAGTGCTACACCCGACAGGCAATCCTACGAGCAGTACTTC. Protein: CSATPDRQSYEQYF.

This chain uses TRBV9 with TRBJ1-1; no firm D call. CDR1 is SGDLS, CDR2 YYNGEE, per germline. Trimming left V 1 base short and J 1 base short, with 5 bases between. This CDR3 has 13 amino acids. The CDR3 DNA sequence: TGTGCCAGCAGCGTAAATTGGAACACTGAAGCTTTCTTT. Translating gives CASSVNWNTEAFF. Full variable domain (missing parts from reference TRBV9 and TRBJ1-1): DSGVTQTPKHLITATGQRVTLRCSPRSGDLSVYWYQQSLDQGLQFLIQYYNGEERAKGNILERFSAQQFPDLHSELNLSSLELGDSALYFCASSVNWNTEAFFGQGTRLTVV.

This clonotype was seen many times. This may be a read error, as it is one base from a much larger clone. The chain recombines TRBV5-1 with TRBJ2-7; tentatively, D is TRBD1 (6 bases). Germline-derived CDR1 and CDR2 are SGHRS and YFSETQ. The CDR3 is 13 residues long. V lost 0 bases and J lost 3, with 7 bases in between. CDR3 bases: TGCGCCAGCAGCTTGGGACAGGACTACGAGCAGTACTTC. It codes for CASSLGQDYEQYF.

The V gene is TRBV12-3 or TRBV12-4, the J gene TRBJ1-2, with no clear D. Trimming removed 3 bases at V and 0 bases at J, with 8 bases between. CDR3 size: 14 residues. The CDR3 loop reads CASSFGETNYGYTF. As DNA, the CDR3 is TGTGCCAGCAGTTTCGGAGAAACTAACTATGGCTACACCTTC.

This clonotype was picked up a small number of times. The chain employs TRBV12-3 or TRBV12-4 and TRBJ2-4; no definite D call. The length of the CDR3 is 11 residues. Trimming cost V 3 bases and J 9 bases, with 6 bases left between them. CDR3 DNA sequence: TGTGCCAGCAGTTTGAAAGCCATTCAGTACTTC. This translates into CASSLKAIQYF.

This clonotype was detected ten times or more. The chain recombines TRBV20-1 with TRBJ1-1, with D perhaps matching TRBD1 (5 bases). Germline V gives CDR1 DFQATT, CDR2 SNEGSKA (reference sequence). The CDR3 length is 12 residues. V was shortened by 5 bases and J by 10 bases, with 17 bases between the two germline ends. Here the CDR3 DNA reads TGCAGTGCTCGCCCTCGGGGGGAAGGAGCTTTCTTT. Translating gives CSARPRGEGAFF.